The 25 T cell receptor beta chains below all came from one sample that was sequenced in a study of T cells of healthy individuals. TCRdb reanalysed the 5' RACE reads using MiXCR and keeps one entry per CDR3 protein. The sample contains 65,000 to 95,000 distinct CDR3 sequences, about 5% of which appear only once. The origin of the receptors is a female donor in good health.

The V gene is TRBV29-1, the J gene TRBJ2-2, with 14 bases lining up with TRBD2. The germline V gene has CDR1 SQVTM and CDR2 ANQGSEA. J gave up 7 bases and V 6 bases, and 4 bases lay outside the gene matches. The CDR3 is made up of 14 amino acids. The CDR3 bases are TGCAGCGTGACGGGACTAGCGGGAGTCGGGGAGCTGTTTTTT. Its protein product is CSVTGLAGVGELFF.

This clonotype showed up many times. The CDR3: CASGFKGYTEAFF. The CDR3 nucleotides read TGTGCTAGTGGTTTTAAGGGGTACACTGAAGCTTTCTTT. The chain has TRBV12-5 and TRBJ1-1, with D tentatively TRBD1 (5 bases). The V and J ends lost 3 bases and 3 bases respectively, with 8 bases between them. The CDR3 has 13 residues. The V gene's germline CDR1 is LGHNT and CDR2 FRNRAP. The variable domain in full, with the rest retrieved from reference TRBV12-5 and TRBJ1-1, is DARVTQTPRHKVTEMGQEVTMRCQPILGHNTVFWYRQTMMQGLELLAYFRNRAPLDDSGMPKDRFSAEMPDATLATLKIQPSEPRDSAVYFCASGFKGYTEAFFGQGTRLTVV.

This clonotype was recorded at least ten times. The chain has TRBV14 and TRBJ2-6, with D tentatively TRBD1 (5 bases). Trimming left V 4 bases short and J 0 bases short, with 7 bases between. Germline CDR1 and CDR2: SGHDN and FVKESK. The CDR3 has 15 amino acids. CDR3 in amino acids: CASSRQGSGANVLTF. In DNA form, the CDR3 reads TGTGCCAGCAGCCGCCAGGGCTCTGGGGCCAACGTCCTGACTTTC. Together with reference TRBV14 and TRBJ2-6, the CDR3 gives the full variable domain: EAGVTQFPSHSVIEKGQTVTLRCDPISGHDNLYWYRRVMGKEIKFLLHFVKESKQDESGMPNNRFLAERTGGTYSTLKVQPAELEDSGVYFCASSRQGSGANVLTFGAGSRLTVL.

J is TRBJ2-7 and V is TRBV7-9, with 8 bases identical to TRBD1. The CDR3 length is 18 residues. Germline V CDR1 and CDR2: SEHNR, FQNEAQ (reference sequence). Germline trimming cut 2 bases from V and 2 bases from J; bases unmatched to any gene: 14. The CDR3 loop reads CASSLTGASTGVPYEQYF. CDR3 coding DNA: TGTGCCAGCAGCTTAACAGGAGCATCGACAGGGGTCCCCTACGAGCAGTACTTC.

The V gene is TRBV18, the J gene TRBJ2-7; D gene ambiguous. Germline V lookup: CDR1 KGHSH, CDR2 LQKENI. The CDR3 has 13 amino acids. Trimming cost V 4 bases and J 6 bases, with 13 bases left between them. The CDR3: CASSRPELSEQYF. The DNA for the CDR3 is TGTGCCAGCTCACGCCCGGAGTTGAGCGAGCAGTACTTC. The variable domain in full, with the rest retrieved from reference TRBV18 and TRBJ2-7, is NAGVMQNPRHLVRRRGQEARLRCSPMKGHSHVYWYRQLPEEGLKFMVYLQKENIIDESGMPKERFSAEFPKEGPSILRIQQVVRGDSAAYFCASSRPELSEQYFGPGTRLTVT.

This clonotype was seen at least ten times. CDR3 sequence reads: CASSPYHSDLNTEAFF. CDR3 bases: TGTGCCAGCTCACCATACCACTCCGACCTGAACACTGAAGCTTTCTTT. The V call is TRBV18, the J call TRBJ1-1, with D unresolved. The CDR3 length is 16 residues. Germline CDR1 and CDR2: KGHSH and LQKENI. Between the trimmed V and J ends, which lost 2 bases and 0 bases, there was a span of 13 bases.

This clonotype was found many times. V is TRBV6-2 or TRBV6-3 and J is TRBJ2-3; no firm D call. CDR1 is MNHEY and CDR2 is SVGEGT in the germline V gene. There are 10 residues in the CDR3. Between the trimmed V and J ends, which lost 6 bases and 8 bases, there was a span of 6 bases. CDR3 nucleotides: TGTGCCAGCAGAGGTTCTACGCAGTATTTT. This sequence encodes CASRGSTQYF.

This clonotype was picked up many times. The chain links TRBV5-1 to TRBJ2-7; 8 bases line up with TRBD1. Looked up from germline, CDR1 is SGHRS and CDR2 is YFSETQ. V lost 4 bases and J lost 5; bases outside the gene matches: 2. The CDR3 contains 12 residues. The CDR3 loop is CASSRGQDEQYF. As DNA, the CDR3 is TGCGCCAGCAGCAGGGGACAGGACGAGCAGTACTTC.

The table lists this clonotype with many counts. V usage is TRBV2 and J usage is TRBJ2-7; maybe TRBD2 (5 bases). Germline V gene sequence: CDR1 SNHLY, CDR2 FYNNEI. Trimming removed 7 bases at V and 6 bases at J, with 13 bases between. The CDR3 totals 12 residues. CDR3 residues: CASKGSTSEQYF. Here the CDR3 DNA reads TGTGCCAGCAAAGGCAGCACTAGCGAGCAGTACTTC.

This clonotype showed up just a few times. The chain couples TRBV5-6 to TRBJ1-2; no clear D gene. This CDR3 spans 15 amino acids. Germline CDR1 SGHDT, CDR2 YYEEEE. Trimming took off 1 base at V and 5 bases at J, with 15 bases between the two ends. The CDR3 loop reads CASSLSHLDLYGYTF. The CDR3 nucleotides are TGTGCCAGCAGCTTGTCCCACCTTGACCTTTATGGCTACACCTTC.

This clonotype appeared a few times. This rearrangement joins TRBV14 to TRBJ2-1; TRBD2 matches at 7 bases. This CDR3 comprises 17 residues. Germline CDR1 reads SGHDN; CDR2 reads FVKESK. Trimming took 1 base from V and 2 from J; bases not matched to a gene: 8. CDR3 nucleotides: TGTGCCAGCAGCCAAGCGGGTGGGGCGGGAGCCTACAATGAGCAGTTCTTC. This gives the protein CASSQAGGAGAYNEQFF.

This clonotype occurred many times. The chain is built from TRBV12-3 or TRBV12-4 and TRBJ1-1, with a weak D call TRBD1 (5 bases). This CDR3 is built from 14 residues. V lost 3 bases and J lost 2, with 10 bases in between. This CDR3 is CASSFQGANTEAFF. For the CDR3, the DNA is TGTGCCAGCAGTTTTCAGGGTGCCAACACTGAAGCTTTCTTT.

At least ten counts were recorded for this clonotype. The chain joins TRBV5-1 to TRBJ2-1, with D maybe TRBD1 (5 bases). CDR3 size: 18 residues. Germline V gene lookup returns CDR1 SGHRS and CDR2 YFSETQ. Trimming took 0 bases from V and 5 from J, leaving 21 bases between them. CDR3 region: CASSLVGRILIPDNEQFF. In nucleotides, the CDR3 is TGCGCCAGCAGCTTGGTGGGGCGGATACTAATACCGGACAATGAGCAGTTCTTC.

This clonotype was counted many times. V is TRBV5-6 and J is TRBJ2-3, with TRBD2 as a possible D gene (5 bases). V dropped 0 bases and J dropped 2 bases, with 13 bases sitting between them. The CDR3 extends over 16 amino acids. The germline gives CDR1 SGHDT, CDR2 YYEEEE. CDR3: CASSLASSSYTDTQYF. The CDR3 nucleotides are TGTGCCAGCAGCTTGGCTAGCAGCTCATACACAGATACGCAGTATTTT.

The CDR3: CSARGQNQPQHF. CDR3 nucleotides: TGCAGTGCGCGGGGGCAGAATCAGCCCCAGCATTTT. The chain is built from TRBV20-1 and TRBJ1-5; D might be TRBD1 (6 bases). The V and J ends lost 6 bases and 4 bases respectively, with 10 bases between them. Germline CDR1 and CDR2: DFQATT and SNEGSKA (reference sequence). The CDR3 runs 12 residues.

CDR3 amino acids: CASSFDPTSGFYNEQFF. DNA for the CDR3: TGCGCCAGCAGCTTTGACCCGACTAGCGGGTTTTACAATGAGCAGTTCTTC. The chain joins TRBV5-1 to TRBJ2-1; 10 bases are a match to TRBD2. With V trimmed by 2 bases and J by 4 bases, 9 bases remained unmatched. Per the germline V gene, CDR1 is SGHRS and CDR2 is YFSETQ. The CDR3 is 17 amino acids.

This clonotype was observed at least ten times. The chain recombines TRBV6-2 or TRBV6-3 with TRBJ1-5; a weak D match, TRBD1 (6 bases). The CDR3 is 13 amino acids. The V end lost 7 bases, the J end lost 3 bases, and 10 bases lay between the germline ends. Germline lookup yields CDR1 MNHEY and CDR2 SVGEGT. CDR3 sequence: CASKNRDNQPQHF. CDR3 DNA sequence: TGTGCCAGCAAGAACAGGGACAATCAGCCCCAGCATTTT.

This clonotype turned up a few times. The chain has TRBV7-2 and TRBJ1-2, with D perhaps matching TRBD1 (6 bases). V was clipped by 2 bases and J by 0 bases, with 7 bases between them. Germline lookup yields CDR1 SGHTA and CDR2 FQGNSA. The length of the CDR3 is 14 residues. CDR3 amino acids: CASSLRQANYGYTF. CDR3 nucleotides: TGTGCCAGCAGCTTACGACAGGCTAACTATGGCTACACCTTC.

This clonotype has a handful of counts. J is TRBJ2-3 and V is TRBV28; D gene uncertain. Trimming removed 0 bases at V and 14 bases at J, with 9 bases between. The CDR3 covers 11 residues. The V gene's germline CDR1 is MDHEN and CDR2 SYDVKM. Here the CDR3 DNA reads TGTGCCAGCAGTTTATGGGGTCAAGCGTATTTT. As protein: CASSLWGQAYF. Together with reference TRBV28 and TRBJ2-3, the CDR3 gives the full variable domain: DVKVTQSSRYLVKRTGEKVFLECVQDMDHENMFWYRQDPGLGLRLIYFSYDVKMKEKGDIPEGYSVSREKKERFSLILESASTNQTSMYLCASSLWGQAYFGPGTRLTVL.

This clonotype was seen repeatedly, ten times or more. The chain couples TRBV27 to TRBJ2-7; TRBD2 aligns across 11 bases. V was pared by 2 bases and J by 2 bases, with 5 bases of the junction left unmatched. This CDR3 has 16 residues. Per the germline V gene, CDR1 is MNHEY and CDR2 is SMNVEV (reference sequence). The CDR3 is CASSLSGTSGTYEQYF. The CDR3 DNA sequence: TGTGCCAGCAGTTTAAGTGGGACTAGCGGAACCTACGAGCAGTACTTC.

This clonotype was counted at least ten times. The genes are TRBV2 and TRBJ1-5, with a tentative D call TRBD1 (5 bases). The V gene's germline CDR1 is SNHLY and CDR2 FYNNEI. This CDR3 spans 14 amino acids. Deletions cut 4 bases from V and 5 bases from J, with 12 bases between. In DNA, the CDR3 is TGTGCCAGCAGTGTACAGGTAATACATCAGCCCCAGCATTTT. This codes for CASSVQVIHQPQHF.

This clonotype has only a few counts. The chain recombines TRBV29-1 with TRBJ2-5; D is uncertain. Trimming shortened V by 6 bases and J by 2 bases, and 13 bases separated the two germline ends. Germline-derived CDR1 and CDR2 are SQVTM and ANQGSEA. The length of the CDR3 is 13 residues. CDR3 sequence (DNA): TGCAGCGTGGCACACAGAGGTCAAGAGACCCAGTACTTC. Its protein product is CSVAHRGQETQYF.

The chain's CDR3 is CSGTDPNTGELFF. CDR3 coding DNA: TGCAGCGGGACGGATCCGAACACCGGGGAGCTGTTTTTT. This chain uses TRBV29-1 with TRBJ2-2; D is unclear. CDR1 and CDR2 (germline): SQVTM, ANQGSEA. The CDR3 loop spans 13 amino acids. Trimming pared 7 bases from V and 0 bases from J, leaving 9 bases between.

This clonotype appeared many times. The chain recombines TRBV6-5 with TRBJ2-5; 8 positions match TRBD2. The ends lost 6 bases at V and 6 bases at J; junction bases unmatched: 9. The CDR3 is 14 amino acids. Germline V gives CDR1 MNHEY, CDR2 SVGAGI. The CDR3 is CASRTPGGGKTQYF. In nucleotides, the CDR3 is TGTGCCAGCAGAACCCCCGGGGGGGGCAAGACCCAGTACTTC.

This clonotype was seen repeatedly, ten times or more. J is TRBJ1-1 and V is TRBV30, with a tentative D call TRBD1 (6 bases). Germline CDR1 and CDR2: GTSNPN and SVGIG (reference sequence). The CDR3 is made up of 13 amino acids. V was trimmed by 4 bases and J by 1 base, leaving 10 bases between them. CDR3 nucleotides: TGTGCCTGGAAAGGGGGGGGGAACACTGAAGCTTTCTTT. This translates into CAWKGGGNTEAFF.